This T cell receptor beta chain appears in the sequencing data of a study of T cell clonality in common variable immunodeficiency. Donors gave about 5 to 8 ml heparinized peripheral whole blood. Points from the study as a whole: Reportedly, TCR beta sequences from common variable immunodeficiency showed fewer deletions and N-nucleotide insertions.

This clone was picked up many times. The antigen remains undetermined. The read ends 3 residues early relative to the CDR3; the germline J gene fills the gap. Profiled with immunoSEQ multiplex PCR; TCRdb holds only in-frame clones, not every one. The sample includes 44,000 or so clones, none of them occurring once. The length of the CDR3 is 14 residues. With 2 bases clipped from V and 5 bases from J, the junction kept 4 bases outside the gene matches. Looked up from germline, CDR1 is SGHNT and CDR2 is YYREEE (reference sequence). V gene TRBV5-4 combines with J gene TRBJ2-5; 9 nucleotides line up with TRBD2. The source of this sequence is a person aged 18-70 years in good health. Sequenced input: peripheral blood mononuclear cells. The CDR3 sequence is CASSFAGGIETQYF. The CDR3 DNA, read in part, is TGTGCCAGCAGCTTCGCGGGGGGGATTGAGACC.